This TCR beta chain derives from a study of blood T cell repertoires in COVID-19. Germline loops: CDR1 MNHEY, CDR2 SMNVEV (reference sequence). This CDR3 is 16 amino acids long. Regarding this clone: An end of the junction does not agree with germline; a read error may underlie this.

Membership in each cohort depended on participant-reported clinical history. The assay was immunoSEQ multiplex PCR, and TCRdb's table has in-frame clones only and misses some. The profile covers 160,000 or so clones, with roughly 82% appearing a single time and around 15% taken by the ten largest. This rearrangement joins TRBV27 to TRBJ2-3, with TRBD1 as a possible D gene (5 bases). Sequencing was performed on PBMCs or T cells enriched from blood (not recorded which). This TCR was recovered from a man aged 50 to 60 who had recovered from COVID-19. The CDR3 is CASRLSRQPSTDTQYF. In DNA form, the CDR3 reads TGTGCCAGCAGATTATCCAGACAGCCTAGCACAGATACGCAGTATTTT.